This TCR beta chain is drawn from a study of early T cells in non-severe SARS-CoV-2 infection. TCRdb itself ran the 5' RACE reads through MiXCR, one entry per CDR3 protein. Of roughly 51,000 distinct CDR3 sequences in the sample, approximately 9.8% are singletons; the top ten hold almost 8.5%. The junction had 7 bases not matched to a gene; V was cut back by 5 bases and J by 4 bases. The germline gives CDR1 SNHLY, CDR2 FYNNEI. CDR3 length: 16 amino acids. This TCR was sampled from an adult who was a healthcare worker with PCR-confirmed SARS-CoV-2 infection or an uninfected control (not recorded which). The sequencing sample was made of whole blood. The chain couples TRBV2 to TRBJ2-2; 10 bases map to TRBD1. CDR3 residues: CASSKDRGRLTGELFF. The CDR3 DNA reads as TGTGCCAGCAGTAAAGACAGGGGGCGACTCACCGGGGAGCTGTTTTTT.